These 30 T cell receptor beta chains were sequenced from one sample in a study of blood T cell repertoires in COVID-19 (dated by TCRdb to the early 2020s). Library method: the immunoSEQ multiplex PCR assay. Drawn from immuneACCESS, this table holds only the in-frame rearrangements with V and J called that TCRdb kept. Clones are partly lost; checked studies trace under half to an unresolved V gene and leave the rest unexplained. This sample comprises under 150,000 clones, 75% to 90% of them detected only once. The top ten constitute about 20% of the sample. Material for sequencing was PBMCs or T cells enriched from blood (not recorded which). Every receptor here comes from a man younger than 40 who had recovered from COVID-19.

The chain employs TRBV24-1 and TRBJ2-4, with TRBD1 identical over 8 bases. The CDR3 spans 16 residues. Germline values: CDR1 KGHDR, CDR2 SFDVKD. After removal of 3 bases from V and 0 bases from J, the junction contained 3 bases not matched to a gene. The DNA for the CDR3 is TGTGCCACCAGTGATCGGGACAGGCTAGCCAAAAACATTCAGTACTTC. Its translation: CATSDRDRLAKNIQYF.

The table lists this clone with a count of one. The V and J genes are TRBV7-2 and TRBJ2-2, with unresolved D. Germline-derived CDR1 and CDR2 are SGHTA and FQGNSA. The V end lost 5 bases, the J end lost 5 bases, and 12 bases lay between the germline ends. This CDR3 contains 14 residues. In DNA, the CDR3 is TGTGCCAGCAGCAACTATCGCGGAACCGGGGAGCTGTTTTTT. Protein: CASSNYRGTGELFF.

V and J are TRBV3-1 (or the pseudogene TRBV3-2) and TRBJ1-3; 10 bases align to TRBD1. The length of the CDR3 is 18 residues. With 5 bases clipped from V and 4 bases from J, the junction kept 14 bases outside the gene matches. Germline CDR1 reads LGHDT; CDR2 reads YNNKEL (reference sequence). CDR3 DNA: TGTGCCAGCAGCGGCCGGGACAGGGGACCGGTTCGGGGAAACACCATATATTTT. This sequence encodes CASSGRDRGPVRGNTIYF.

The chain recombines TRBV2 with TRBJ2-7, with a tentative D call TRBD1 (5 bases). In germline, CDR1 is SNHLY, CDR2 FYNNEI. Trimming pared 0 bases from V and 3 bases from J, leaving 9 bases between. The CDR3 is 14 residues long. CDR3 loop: CASSEALTGYEQYV. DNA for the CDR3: TGTGCCAGCAGTGAAGCGCTTACAGGCTACGAGCAGTACGTC.

CDR3 DNA sequence: TGTGCCAGCAGCCGGACAGGGTATGGCTACACCTTC. It is translated as CASSRTGYGYTF. The V and J genes are TRBV14 and TRBJ1-2, with TRBD1 identical over 8 bases. This CDR3 contains 12 residues. Germline CDR1 SGHDN, CDR2 FVKESK. The V gene end was trimmed by 4 bases and the J gene end by 5 bases; junction bases not matched to a gene: 0.

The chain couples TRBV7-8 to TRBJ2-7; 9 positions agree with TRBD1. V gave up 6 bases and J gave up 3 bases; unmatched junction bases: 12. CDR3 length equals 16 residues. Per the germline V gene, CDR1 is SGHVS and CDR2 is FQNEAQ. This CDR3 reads CASSRLSGTGIYEQYV. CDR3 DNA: TGTGCCAGCAGTCGCCTCTCCGGGACAGGGATCTACGAGCAGTACGTC.

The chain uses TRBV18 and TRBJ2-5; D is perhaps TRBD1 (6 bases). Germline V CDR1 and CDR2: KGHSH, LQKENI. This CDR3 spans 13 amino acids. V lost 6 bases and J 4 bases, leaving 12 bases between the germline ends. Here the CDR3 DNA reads TGTGCCAGCTCCCAAGGACAGATAGAGACCCAGTACTTC. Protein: CASSQGQIETQYF.

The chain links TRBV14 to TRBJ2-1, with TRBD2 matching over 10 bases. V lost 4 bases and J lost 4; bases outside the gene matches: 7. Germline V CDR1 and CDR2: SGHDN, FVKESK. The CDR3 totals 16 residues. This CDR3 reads CASSRKTSGLYNEQFF. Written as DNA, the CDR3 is TGTGCCAGCAGCCGGAAGACTAGCGGGTTATACAATGAGCAGTTCTTC. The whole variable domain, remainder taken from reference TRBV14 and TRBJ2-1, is EAGVTQFPSHSVIEKGQTVTLRCDPISGHDNLYWYRRVMGKEIKFLLHFVKESKQDESGMPNNRFLAERTGGTYSTLKVQPAELEDSGVYFCASSRKTSGLYNEQFFGPGTRLTVL.

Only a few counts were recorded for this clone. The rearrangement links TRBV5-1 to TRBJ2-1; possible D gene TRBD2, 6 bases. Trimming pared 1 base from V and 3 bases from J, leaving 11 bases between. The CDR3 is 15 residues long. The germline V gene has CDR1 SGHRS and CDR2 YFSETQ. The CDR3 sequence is CASSLSGLVYNEQFF. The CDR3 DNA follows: TGCGCCAGCAGCTTGTCGGGACTGGTCTACAATGAGCAGTTCTTC.

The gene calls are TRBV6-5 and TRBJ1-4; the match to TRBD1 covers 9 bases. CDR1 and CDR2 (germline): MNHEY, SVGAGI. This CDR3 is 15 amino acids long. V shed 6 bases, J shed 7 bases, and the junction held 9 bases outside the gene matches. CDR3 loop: CASSRGTGISEKLFF. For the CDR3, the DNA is TGTGCCAGCAGCCGCGGGACAGGGATTAGTGAAAAACTGTTTTTT.

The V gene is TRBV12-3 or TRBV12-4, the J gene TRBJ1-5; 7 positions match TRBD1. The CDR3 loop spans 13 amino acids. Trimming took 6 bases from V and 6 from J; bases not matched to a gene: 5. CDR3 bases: TGTGCCAGCAGCACCCAGGGGGGTCAGCCCCAGCATTTT. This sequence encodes CASSTQGGQPQHF.

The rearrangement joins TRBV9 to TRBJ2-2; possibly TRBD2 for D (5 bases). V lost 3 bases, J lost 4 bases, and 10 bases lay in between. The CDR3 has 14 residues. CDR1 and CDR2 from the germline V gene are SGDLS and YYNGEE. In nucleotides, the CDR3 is TGTGCCAGCAGCGGCCTTCGGGGCACCGGGGAGCTGTTTTTT. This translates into CASSGLRGTGELFF.

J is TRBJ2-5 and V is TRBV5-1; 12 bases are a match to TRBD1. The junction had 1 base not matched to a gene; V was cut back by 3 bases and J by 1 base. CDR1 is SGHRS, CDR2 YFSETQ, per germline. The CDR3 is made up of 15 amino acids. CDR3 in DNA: TGCGCCAGCAGCTCGGGACAGGGGGCCCAAGAGACCCAGTACTTC. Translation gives CASSSGQGAQETQYF.

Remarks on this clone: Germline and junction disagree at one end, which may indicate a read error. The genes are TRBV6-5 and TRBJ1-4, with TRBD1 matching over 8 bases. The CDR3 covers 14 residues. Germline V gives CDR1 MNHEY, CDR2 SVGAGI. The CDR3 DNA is TGTGCCAGCACTAGGGGACAGGACGGAGAAAAACTGCTTTTT. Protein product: CASTRGQDGEKLLF.

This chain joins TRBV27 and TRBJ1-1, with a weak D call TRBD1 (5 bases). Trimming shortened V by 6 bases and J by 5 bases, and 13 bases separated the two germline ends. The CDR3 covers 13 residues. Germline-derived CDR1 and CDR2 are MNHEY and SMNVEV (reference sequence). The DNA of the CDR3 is TGTGCCAGCAGAAACGGAGGGGAGACTGAAGCTTTCTTT. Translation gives CASRNGGETEAFF.

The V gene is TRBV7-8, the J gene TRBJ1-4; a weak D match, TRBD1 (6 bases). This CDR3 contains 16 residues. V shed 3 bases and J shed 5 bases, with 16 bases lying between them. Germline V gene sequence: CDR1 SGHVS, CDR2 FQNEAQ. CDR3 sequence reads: CASSLRGGRKNEKLFF. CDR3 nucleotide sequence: TGTGCCAGCAGCTTGAGGGGGGGGCGGAAGAATGAAAAACTGTTTTTT.

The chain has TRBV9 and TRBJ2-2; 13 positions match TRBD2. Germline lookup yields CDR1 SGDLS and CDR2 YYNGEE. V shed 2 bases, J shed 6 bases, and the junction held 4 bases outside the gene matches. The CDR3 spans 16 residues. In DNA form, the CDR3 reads TGTGCCAGCAGCGTCGGGACTAGCGGGACGGCCGGGGAGCTGTTTTTT. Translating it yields CASSVGTSGTAGELFF.

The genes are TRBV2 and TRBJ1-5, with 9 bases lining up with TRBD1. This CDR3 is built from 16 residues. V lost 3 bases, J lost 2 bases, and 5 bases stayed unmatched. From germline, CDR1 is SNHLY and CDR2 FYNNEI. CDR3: CASSDHRGLGNQPQHF. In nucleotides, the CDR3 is TGTGCCAGCAGTGACCACAGGGGGCTGGGCAATCAGCCCCAGCATTTT. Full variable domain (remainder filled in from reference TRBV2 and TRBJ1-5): EPEVTQTPSHQVTQMGQEVILRCVPISNHLYFYWYRQILGQKVEFLVSFYNNEISEKSEIFDDQFSVERPDGSNFTLKIRSTKLEDSAMYFCASSDHRGLGNQPQHFGDGTRLSIL.

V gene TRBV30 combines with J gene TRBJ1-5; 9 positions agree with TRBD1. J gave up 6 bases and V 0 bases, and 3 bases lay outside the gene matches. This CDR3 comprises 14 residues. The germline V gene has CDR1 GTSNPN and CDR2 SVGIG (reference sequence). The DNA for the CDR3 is TGTGCCTGGAGTGTACGACAGGGGGTTCAGCCCCAGCATTTT. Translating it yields CAWSVRQGVQPQHF.

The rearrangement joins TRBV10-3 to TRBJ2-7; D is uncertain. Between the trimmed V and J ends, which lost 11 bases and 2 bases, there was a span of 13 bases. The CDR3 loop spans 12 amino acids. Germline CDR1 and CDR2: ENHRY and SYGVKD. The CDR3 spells CASSPTTYEQYF. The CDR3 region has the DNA TGTGCCTCATCCCCCACTACCTACGAGCAGTACTTC.

CDR3 nucleotides: TGTGCCAGCAGTTTGTCTCGACAGGGGAAAATTGAGAACACTGAAGCTTTCTTT. It specifies CASSLSRQGKIENTEAFF. The chain carries TRBV27 and TRBJ1-1, with TRBD1 identical over 8 bases. The trim removed 3 bases at V and 1 base at J, leaving 13 bases unmatched. Looked up from germline, CDR1 is MNHEY and CDR2 is SMNVEV (reference sequence). CDR3 size: 18 residues.

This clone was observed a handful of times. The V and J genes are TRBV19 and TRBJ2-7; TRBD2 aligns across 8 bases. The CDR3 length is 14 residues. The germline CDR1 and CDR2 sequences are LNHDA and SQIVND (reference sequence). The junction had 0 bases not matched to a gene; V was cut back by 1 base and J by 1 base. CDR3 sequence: CASSIAGGSYEQYF. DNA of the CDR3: TGTGCCAGTAGTATAGCGGGAGGGTCCTACGAGCAGTACTTC.

The CDR3 is CASSPGTDQETQYF. The CDR3 coding sequence is TGCGCCAGCAGCCCCGGGACAGACCAAGAGACCCAGTACTTC. The chain combines TRBV5-1 with TRBJ2-5; 7 bases match TRBD1. The CDR3 covers 14 residues. Trimming took 4 bases from V and 0 from J; bases not matched to a gene: 3. Germline CDR1 reads SGHRS; CDR2 reads YFSETQ.

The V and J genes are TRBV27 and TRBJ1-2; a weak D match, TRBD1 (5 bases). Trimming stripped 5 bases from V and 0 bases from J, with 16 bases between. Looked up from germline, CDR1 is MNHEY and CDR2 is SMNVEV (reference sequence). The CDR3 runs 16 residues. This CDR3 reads CASSDAYDSPNYGYTF. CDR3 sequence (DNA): TGTGCCAGCAGTGATGCCTATGACAGTCCTAACTATGGCTACACCTTC.

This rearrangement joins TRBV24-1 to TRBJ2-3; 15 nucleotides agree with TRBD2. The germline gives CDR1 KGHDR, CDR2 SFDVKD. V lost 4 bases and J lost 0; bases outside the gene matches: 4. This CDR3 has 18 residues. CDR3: CATSEGTSGGSSTDTQYF. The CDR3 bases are TGTGCCACCAGTGAAGGGACTAGCGGGGGGAGTAGCACAGATACGCAGTATTTT.

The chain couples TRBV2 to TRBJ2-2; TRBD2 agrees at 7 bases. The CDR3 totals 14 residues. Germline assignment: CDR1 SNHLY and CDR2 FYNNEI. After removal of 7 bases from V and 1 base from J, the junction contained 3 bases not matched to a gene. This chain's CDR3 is CASKSGVNTGELFF. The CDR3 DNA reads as TGTGCCAGCAAGAGCGGGGTGAACACCGGGGAGCTGTTTTTT.

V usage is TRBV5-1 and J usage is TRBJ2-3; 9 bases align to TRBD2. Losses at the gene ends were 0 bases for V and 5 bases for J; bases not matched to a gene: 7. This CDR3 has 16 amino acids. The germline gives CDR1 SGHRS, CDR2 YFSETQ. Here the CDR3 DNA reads TGCGCCAGCAGCTTGGGAGGCGGGGGGGCAGGAGATACGCAGTATTTT. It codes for CASSLGGGGAGDTQYF.

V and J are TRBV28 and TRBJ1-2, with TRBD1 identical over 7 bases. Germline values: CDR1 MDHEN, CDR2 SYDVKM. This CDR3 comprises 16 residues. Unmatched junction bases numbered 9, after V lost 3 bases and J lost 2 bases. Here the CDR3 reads CASSFPATGFNYGYTF. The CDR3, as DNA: TGTGCCAGCAGTTTTCCTGCGACAGGGTTCAACTATGGCTACACCTTC.

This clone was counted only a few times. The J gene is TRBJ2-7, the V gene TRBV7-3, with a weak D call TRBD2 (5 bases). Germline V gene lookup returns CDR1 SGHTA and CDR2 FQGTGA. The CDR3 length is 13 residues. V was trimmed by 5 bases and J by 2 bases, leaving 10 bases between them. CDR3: CASSEGVTYEQYF. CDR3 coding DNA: TGTGCCAGCAGCGAGGGAGTTACCTACGAGCAGTACTTC.

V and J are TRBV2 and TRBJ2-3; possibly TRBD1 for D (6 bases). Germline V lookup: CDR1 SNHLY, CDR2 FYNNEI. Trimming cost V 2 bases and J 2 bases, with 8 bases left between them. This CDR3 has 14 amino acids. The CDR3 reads CASSERGYTDTQYF. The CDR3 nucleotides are TGTGCCAGCAGTGAAAGGGGGTACACAGATACGCAGTATTTT.